This TCR beta chain came from a study of tumour-infiltrating T cells in Burkitt lymphoma. Study context: Repertoire clonality predicted overall and progression-free survival.

Using immunoSEQ multiplex PCR, the repertoire was profiled, and TCRdb retains in-frame clones only, with some absent. The sample contains about 6,300 clones, roughly 9.1% of which appear only once. The sequenced sample consisted of tumor tissue. The clonotype comes from a human donor with diffuse large B-cell lymphoma.

DNA of the CDR3: TGTGCCAGCAGCTTCAGCGGGGGGATCTACAATGAGCAGTTCTTC. This gives the protein CASSFSGGIYNEQFF. The chain combines TRBV5-8 with TRBJ2-1; 9 bases match TRBD2. Looked up from germline, CDR1 is SGHTS and CDR2 is YDEGEE. The CDR3 length is 15 residues. With V trimmed by 2 bases and J by 3 bases, 3 bases remained unmatched.